The 15 T cell receptor beta chains below all came from one sample that was sequenced in a study of tumor-infiltrating lymphocytes in oesophageal squamous cell carcinoma. TCRdb independently ran MiXCR on the PCR reads; one entry per CDR3 protein. The table includes 20,000 to 25,000 distinct CDR3 sequences, around 33% detected once. The sequencing sample was made of esophageal tumor tissue. These receptor sequences come from a male donor with esophageal squamous cell carcinoma.

This clonotype was picked up many times. This CDR3 is CASSFLQGGEKLFF. The CDR3 DNA follows: TGTGCCAGCAGTTTCCTCCAGGGCGGCGAAAAACTGTTTTTT. This chain links TRBV28 with TRBJ1-4, with a possible D match to TRBD1 (5 bases). Germline V lookup: CDR1 MDHEN, CDR2 SYDVKM. Trimming left V 3 bases short and J 8 bases short, with 13 bases between. The CDR3 length is 14 residues.

The chain joins TRBV7-2 to TRBJ2-5; 11 nucleotides align to TRBD2. There are 19 residues in the CDR3. Germline values: CDR1 SGHTA, CDR2 FQGNSA. J was trimmed by 11 bases and V by 7 bases; bases with no gene match: 27. As DNA, the CDR3 is TGTGCCAGCATGAAATCGTGGGGGGCTAGCGGGAGGAGGTACAATGAGCAGTACTTC. Translating it yields CASMKSWGASGRRYNEQYF. Full variable domain (rest looked up from reference TRBV7-2 and TRBJ2-5): GAGVSQSPSNKVTEKGKDVELRCDPISGHTALYWYRQSLGQGLEFLIYFQGNSAPDKSGLPSDRFSAERTGGSVSTLTIQRTQQEDSAVYLCASMKSWGASGRRYNEQYFGPGTRLLVL.

This clonotype was seen a few times. The conserved closing phenylalanine or tryptophan is absent in this CDR3, likely reflecting a read error. The limits of the CDR3 on the DNA are not certain, so only TCRdb's listed CDR3 is given. The rearrangement links TRBV6-1 to TRBJ2-5; the D segment call TRBD1 is taken from the table without a DNA check. CDR1 and CDR2 (germline): MNHNS, SASEGT. The CDR3 adds up to 17 amino acids, both ends counted. CDR3 in amino acids: CASSEGGTVYNGYTFGS.

In this sample, this clonotype is medium-sized. This chain connects TRBV6-1 to TRBJ2-5, with D possibly matching TRBD1 (5 bases). CDR1 is MNHNS, CDR2 SASEGT, per germline. The CDR3 runs to 13 residues. Trimming took 4 bases from V and 2 from J, leaving 8 bases between them. The CDR3 here is CASSGQSQETQYF. In DNA form, the CDR3 reads TGTGCCAGCAGTGGACAGTCACAAGAGACCCAGTACTTC.

This clonotype was seen only a few times. This chain links TRBV7-2 with TRBJ1-5; D perhaps matches TRBD1 (6 bases). This CDR3 spans 15 amino acids. Germline CDR1 is SGHTA and CDR2 is FQGNSA. Trimming cost V 1 base and J 7 bases, with 14 bases left between them. The chain's CDR3 is CASSLGGTGSQPQHF. CDR3 DNA sequence: TGTGCCAGCAGCTTAGGGGGTACAGGGAGCCAGCCCCAGCATTTT.

For this clonotype: Given the absence of the conserved phenylalanine or tryptophan at the CDR3 end, a read error is likely. Because the CDR3's place on the DNA is in doubt, the DNA is left out and the CDR3 is given as listed by TCRdb. The CDR3 region is CASRSSGG. The chain has TRBV2 and TRBJ2-5; the table gives TRBD1 as D, unverified against the DNA. The CDR3 spans 8 amino acids, including both terminal residues. Looked up from germline, CDR1 is SNHLY and CDR2 is FYNNEI.

This clonotype showed up just a few times. The chain uses TRBV2 and TRBJ1-5; a possible D gene is TRBD1 (5 bases). CDR1 is SNHLY and CDR2 is FYNNEI in the germline V gene. V dropped 3 bases and J dropped 4 bases, with 19 bases sitting between them. The CDR3 loop spans 17 amino acids. This CDR3 reads CASSDKGTAAVNQPQHF. The CDR3 nucleotides are TGTGCCAGCAGTGATAAAGGGACCGCAGCTGTTAATCAGCCCCAGCATTTT.

At least ten counts were recorded for this clonotype. The chain recombines TRBV19 with TRBJ2-1; a weak D match, TRBD2 (6 bases). This CDR3 region has 11 residues. The ends were cut back, 10 bases at V and 12 bases at J, with 16 bases in the middle. Germline V gene data show CDR1 as LNHDA and CDR2 as SQIVND (reference sequence). The CDR3 protein is CATVVSGGQFF. The CDR3 DNA sequence: TGTGCCACAGTCGTCTCCGGGGGGCAGTTCTTC.

This clonotype is large by share. The chain has TRBV7-8 and TRBJ2-1; 7 nucleotides line up with TRBD1. In germline, CDR1 is SGHVS, CDR2 FQNEAQ. The CDR3 length is 15 residues. The V and J ends lost 5 bases and 0 bases, in that order; junction bases with no gene match: 4. As DNA, the CDR3 is TGTGCCAGCAGCCAAAGGGACAGCTCCTACAATGAGCAGTTCTTC. It encodes CASSQRDSSYNEQFF. The full variable domain, in which reference TRBV7-8 and TRBJ2-1 provide the parts outside the CDR3, is GAGVSQSPRYKVAKRGQDVALRCDPISGHVSLFWYQQALGQGPEFLTYFQNEAQLDKSGLPSDRFFAERPEGSVSTLKIQRTQQEDSAVYLCASSQRDSSYNEQFFGPGTRLTVL.

This clonotype was picked up many times. The V call is TRBV19, the J call TRBJ2-1, with 7 nucleotides matching TRBD1. The CDR3 runs 15 residues. The germline gives CDR1 LNHDA, CDR2 SQIVND (reference sequence). The trim removed 3 bases at V and 3 bases at J, leaving 5 bases unmatched. The CDR3 nucleotides read TGTGCCAGTAGTATTTTGGGGACAGACTACAATGAGCAGTTCTTC. This translates into CASSILGTDYNEQFF.

This rearrangement joins TRBV7-3 to TRBJ2-1, with unresolved D. Germline V CDR1 and CDR2: SGHTA, FQGTGA. Trimming removed 5 bases from V and 9 bases from J, with 20 bases in between. The CDR3 runs 15 residues. In DNA, the CDR3 is TGTGCCAGCAGCCCCATCGTCGCTGTCCCGGGTGAGCAGTTCTTC. Translation: CASSPIVAVPGEQFF.

The chain couples TRBV12-3 or TRBV12-4 to TRBJ1-1; TRBD1 might be the D (6 bases). V lost 7 bases and J 6 bases, leaving 15 bases between the germline ends. The CDR3 extends over 13 amino acids. The CDR3 reads CASTGGLRPEAFF. CDR3 sequence (DNA): TGTGCCAGCACGGGGGGGCTGAGGCCTGAAGCTTTCTTT.

This clonotype was seen repeatedly, ten times or more. This CDR3 fails to terminate in the conserved phenylalanine or tryptophan, so it likely reflects a read error. It is unclear where the CDR3 begins or ends on the DNA, so no DNA is shown, and the CDR3 is as TCRdb lists it. The chain has TRBV7-2 and TRBJ2-7; the table calls TRBD1, which could not be checked here. The CDR3 is made up of 19 amino acids, end residues included. CDR1 and CDR2 from the germline V gene are SGHTA and FQGNSA. The CDR3 here is CASSSQTGTVRDYGYTFGS.

This clonotype was seen just once. This rearrangement joins TRBV7-2 to TRBJ2-5, with 8 bases that match TRBD2. The ends lost 3 bases at V and 2 bases at J; junction bases unmatched: 5. CDR1 and CDR2 (germline): SGHTA, FQGNSA. The CDR3 covers 15 residues. The CDR3 sequence: CASSFISGTQETQYF. CDR3 coding DNA: TGTGCCAGCAGCTTTATTAGCGGGACTCAAGAGACCCAGTACTTC.

This clonotype appeared a single time. The chain combines TRBV20-1 with TRBJ2-5; 8 bases are a match to TRBD2. The end of the DNA is better explained by TRBJ2-7, so the J call may be wrong. The CDR3 totals 14 residues. Germline CDR1 and CDR2: DFQATT and SNEGSKA (reference sequence). The CDR3 DNA reads TGCAGTGCTCTCAGCGGGAGCCTTTCCTACGAGCAGTACTTC. Residues: CSALSGSLSYEQYF.